This T cell receptor (beta chain) stems from a study of blood T cell repertoires in COVID-19. The method was immunoSEQ multiplex PCR; TCRdb's version includes in-frame clones alone and lacks a portion of them. This sample has approximately 150,000 clones; 86% occur once, and the top ten carry about 3.9%. The junction had 15 bases not matched to a gene; V was cut back by 0 bases and J by 6 bases. The CDR3 contains 18 residues. From germline, CDR1 is LGHNA and CDR2 YSLEER. This TCR came from a woman in her 70s with acute or convalescent COVID-19. The chain has TRBV4-3 and TRBJ1-1; 8 bases align to TRBD1. The sample was peripheral blood. CDR3 loop: CASSQDLAVWDRQSEAFF. CDR3 nucleotides: TGCGCCAGCAGCCAAGATCTGGCGGTCTGGGACAGGCAATCTGAAGCTTTCTTT.